This T cell receptor (beta chain) was recorded in a study of cytomegalovirus exposure and HLA in healthy donors. Whole-study context: Membership in the Caucasian-associated ancestry cluster was found for around four fifths of almost 400 genotyped donors. Study-wide results and caveats: Several of the most significant clusters appeared, in a later analysis, to be linked to common viral pathogens. With later analysis, a missense DCLRE1C variant became linked to TCR beta V- and J-gene trimming.

Primers: 60 Vbeta forward and 13 Jbeta reverse. The protocol was immunoSEQ multiplex PCR, while the TCRdb copy is restricted to in-frame clones and leaves out a portion. Across tens of thousands of clones, the top ten clones capture 1.3% to 1.5% of the sample. The V segment lost 5 bases and the J segment 8 bases; nucleotides outside the gene matches: 10. Germline CDR1 reads MNHNY; CDR2 reads SVGAGI (reference sequence). The CDR3 consists of 15 residues. With respect to this clone: Its antigen is as yet unknown.

The TCR was taken from a woman aged 55-70 years in good health and CMV-seronegative. The specimen was PBMCs. The chain is built from TRBV6-6 and TRBJ2-1; 9 bases align to TRBD1. CDR3 DNA sequence: TGTGCCAGCAGTGTAGGGACAGGGAGTTGGTATGAGCAGTTCTTC. It yields the protein CASSVGTGSWYEQFF.